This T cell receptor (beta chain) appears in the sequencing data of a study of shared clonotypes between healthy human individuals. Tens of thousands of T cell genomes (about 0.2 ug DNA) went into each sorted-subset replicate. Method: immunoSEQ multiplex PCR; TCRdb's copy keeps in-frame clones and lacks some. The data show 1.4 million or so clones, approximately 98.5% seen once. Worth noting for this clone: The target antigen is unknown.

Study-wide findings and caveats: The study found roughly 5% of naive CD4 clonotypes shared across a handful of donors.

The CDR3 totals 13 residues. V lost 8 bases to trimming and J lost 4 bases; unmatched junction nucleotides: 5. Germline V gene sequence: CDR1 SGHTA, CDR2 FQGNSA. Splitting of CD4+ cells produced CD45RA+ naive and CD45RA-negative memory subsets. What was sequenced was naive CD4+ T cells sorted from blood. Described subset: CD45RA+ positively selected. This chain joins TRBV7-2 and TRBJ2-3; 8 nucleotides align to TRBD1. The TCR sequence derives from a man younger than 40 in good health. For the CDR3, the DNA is TGTGCCAGCTCGGCAGGGGGCGCAGATACGCAGTATTTT. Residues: CASSAGGADTQYF.